The 29 T cell receptor beta chains below were found in one sample sequenced in a study of OX40 agonist ivuxolimab in advanced cancers. Data came from immunoSEQ multiplex PCR; TCRdb stores just in-frame clones and leaves some out. The profile shows over 150,000 clones, 94% of them singletons. Source: CD4+ or CD8+ T cells sorted from blood, taken in a trial of the OX40 agonist ivuxolimab. All receptors come from an adult with an advanced solid tumor such as melanoma, head and neck, liver or kidney cancer.

CDR3 residues: CASSQAGTTYLTDTQYF. CDR3 nucleotides: TGCGCCAGCAGCCAGGCCGGGACAACCTATCTCACAGATACGCAGTATTTT. This sequence joins TRBV4-3 and TRBJ2-3; D is possibly TRBD1 (6 bases). Germline V lookup: CDR1 LGHNA, CDR2 YSLEER. This CDR3 has 17 residues. V lost 3 bases to trimming and J lost 2 bases, with 18 bases between them.

In this sample, this clone turned up a few times. The J gene is TRBJ2-2, the V gene TRBV7-3, with D possibly being TRBD1 (5 bases). The V and J ends lost 5 bases and 1 base respectively, with 8 bases between them. Per germline, CDR1 SGHTA and CDR2 FQGTGA. CDR3 length: 14 residues. The CDR3 region has the DNA TGTGCCAGCAGCCCCGACAGGAACACCGGGGAGCTGTTTTTT. Its translation is CASSPDRNTGELFF. The variable domain in full, completed from reference TRBV7-3 and TRBJ2-2, reads GAGVSQTPSNKVTEKGKYVELRCDPISGHTALYWYRQSLGQGPEFLIYFQGTGAADDSGLPNDRFFAVRPEGSVSTLKIQRTERGDSAVYLCASSPDRNTGELFFGEGSRLTVL.

The chain employs TRBV7-2 and TRBJ2-7; possibly TRBD2 for D (5 bases). The CDR3 is 16 residues long. Germline loops: CDR1 SGHTA, CDR2 FQGNSA. Trimming stripped 6 bases from V and 2 bases from J, with 20 bases between. The DNA for the CDR3 is TGTGCCAGCAGACCCCCGCTGAGAGGGCCTCCCTACGAGCAGTACTTC. It translates to CASRPPLRGPPYEQYF.

This clone was seen a few times. V gene TRBV28 combines with J gene TRBJ2-3; 7 bases match TRBD2. This CDR3 region has 14 residues. V trimming: 2 bases; J trimming: 3 bases; junction bases outside the gene matches: 2. Germline V gene sequence: CDR1 MDHEN, CDR2 SYDVKM. The CDR3 DNA reads as TGTGCCAGCAGTTTACGGGGAGGGACAGATACGCAGTATTTT. As protein: CASSLRGGTDTQYF.

This clone has only one observation. In DNA form, the CDR3 reads TGTGCCAGCAGCCTCCCGGACAGGTCGAACACCGGGGAGCTGTTTTTT. Amino acid sequence: CASSLPDRSNTGELFF. The rearrangement uses TRBV5-4 and TRBJ2-2, with TRBD1 identical over 7 bases. The V and J ends lost 4 bases and 0 bases, in that order; junction bases with no gene match: 6. The CDR3 spans 16 residues. Germline CDR1 SGHNT, CDR2 YYREEE (reference sequence).

This chain's CDR3 is CASSFRDSSGYTF. For the CDR3, the DNA is TGTGCCAGCAGTTTTCGGGATAGTAGTGGCTACACCTTC. The chain couples TRBV27 to TRBJ1-2; D is undetermined. The CDR3 runs 13 residues. V lost 3 bases and J lost 7, with 12 bases in between. CDR1 is MNHEY, CDR2 SMNVEV, per germline (reference sequence).

V is TRBV11-2 and J is TRBJ2-5; D not resolved. Germline V gene data show CDR1 as SGHAT and CDR2 as FQNNGV. V shed 6 bases and J shed 5 bases, with 13 bases lying between them. CDR3 length: 13 residues. The CDR3 sequence: CASSPRIRETQYF. CDR3 in DNA: TGTGCCAGCAGTCCAAGGATCCGGGAGACCCAGTACTTC.

The CDR3 coding sequence is TGTGCCAGCAGCCAAGATAAAAGGAGAGATACGCAGTATTTT. This sequence encodes CASSQDKRRDTQYF. This chain links TRBV14 with TRBJ2-3, with unresolved D. The CDR3 runs 14 residues. Trimming shortened V by 0 bases and J by 5 bases, and 9 bases separated the two germline ends. Germline V CDR1 and CDR2: SGHDN, FVKESK.

V and J are TRBV29-1 and TRBJ1-6; TRBD1 might be the D (5 bases). In germline, CDR1 is SQVTM, CDR2 ANQGSEA. This CDR3 is 13 amino acids long. With 2 bases removed from V and 14 bases from J, the gap between germline ends came to 16 bases. Written as DNA, the CDR3 is TGCAGCGTTGAACGGGGGGGTTCCCCATCCCTCCACTTT. As protein: CSVERGGSPSLHF.

The chain couples TRBV11-1 to TRBJ1-2; possibly TRBD1 for D (6 bases). CDR3 length: 15 residues. Looked up from germline, CDR1 is SGHAT and CDR2 is FQDESV (reference sequence). Deletions cut 0 bases from V and 5 bases from J, with 13 bases between. The CDR3 region is CASSLAGGPRYGYTF. CDR3 sequence (DNA): TGTGCCAGCAGCTTAGCTGGGGGCCCTCGGTATGGCTACACCTTC. The variable domain in full, completed from reference TRBV11-1 and TRBJ1-2, reads EAEVAQSPRYKITEKSQAVAFWCDPISGHATLYWYRQILGQGPELLVQFQDESVVDDSQLPKDRFSAERLKGVDSTLKIQPAELGDSAMYLCASSLAGGPRYGYTFGSGTRLTVV.

The genes are TRBV19 and TRBJ2-2; 7 positions match TRBD2. The CDR3 length is 15 residues. The V and J ends lost 1 base and 4 bases, in that order; junction bases with no gene match: 3. Germline V CDR1 and CDR2: LNHDA, SQIVND (reference sequence). The CDR3 region is CASSIGRGSTGELFF. CDR3 sequence (DNA): TGTGCCAGTAGTATAGGGCGGGGGTCCACCGGGGAGCTGTTTTTT. Full variable domain (outside the CDR3, taken from reference TRBV19 and TRBJ2-2): DGGITQSPKYLFRKEGQNVTLSCEQNLNHDAMYWYRQDPGQGLRLIYYSQIVNDFQKGDIAEGYSVSREKKESFPLTVTSAQKNPTAFYLCASSIGRGSTGELFFGEGSRLTVL.

The chain carries TRBV6-6 and TRBJ1-1; the D gene is possibly TRBD1 (5 bases). Per germline, CDR1 MNHNY and CDR2 SVGAGI (reference sequence). V gave up 5 bases and J gave up 6 bases, with 16 bases separating them. The CDR3 runs to 14 residues. The CDR3 loop is CASSGTTAKSEAFF. The CDR3 DNA is TGTGCCAGCAGTGGGACCACAGCAAAGTCTGAAGCTTTCTTT.

The V call is TRBV2, the J call TRBJ2-7; D may match TRBD1 or TRBD2 (5 bases each). The V gene's germline CDR1 is SNHLY and CDR2 FYNNEI. The CDR3 contains 14 residues. The V end was cut by 6 bases, the J end by 0 bases, with 12 bases between. The CDR3 DNA sequence: TGTGCCAGCAGCGCCGGGACCCTCTCCTACGAGCAGTACTTC. This encodes CASSAGTLSYEQYF.

The CDR3: CASSLGSYRLSNQPQHF. The CDR3 bases are TGTGCCAGCAGCTTAGGTTCTTACAGGCTTAGCAATCAGCCCCAGCATTTT. This rearrangement joins TRBV7-2 to TRBJ1-5; D is possibly TRBD1 (5 bases). The germline V and J ends were trimmed by 1 base and 0 bases, with 13 bases remaining between them. Germline lookup yields CDR1 SGHTA and CDR2 FQGNSA. The CDR3 length is 17 residues.

The CDR3 DNA reads as TGTGCCAGCAGCTTGGGGTTAGCGGTCACCACCCCAAACAATGAGCAGTTCTTC. It specifies CASSLGLAVTTPNNEQFF. The chain couples TRBV7-9 to TRBJ2-1; tentative D call: TRBD2 (6 bases). There are 18 residues in the CDR3. CDR1 is SEHNR and CDR2 is FQNEAQ in the germline V gene (reference sequence). Trimming removed 3 bases at V and 5 bases at J, with 23 bases between.

The chain uses TRBV28 and TRBJ2-7, with D perhaps TRBD2 (5 bases). Germline V gene lookup returns CDR1 MDHEN and CDR2 SYDVKM. The length of the CDR3 is 12 residues. Between the trimmed V and J ends, which lost 10 bases and 7 bases, there was a span of 17 bases. The CDR3 nucleotides read TGTGCCACCCACCTGAGGGTTGGAGAGCAGTACTTC. It encodes CATHLRVGEQYF.

The chain recombines TRBV28 with TRBJ1-1; TRBD1 matches at 7 bases. This CDR3 has 14 residues. The J segment lost 3 bases and the V segment lost 5 bases, leaving 6 bases of the junction unmatched. Per germline, CDR1 MDHEN and CDR2 SYDVKM. The CDR3 is CASSPLDRDTEAFF. CDR3 coding DNA: TGTGCCAGCAGTCCCCTAGACAGGGACACTGAAGCTTTCTTT.

About this clone: The sample has other DNA sequences that encode this CDR3 too. The V and J genes are TRBV18 and TRBJ2-5, with D possibly being TRBD1 (5 bases). Germline CDR1 is KGHSH and CDR2 is LQKENI. Trimming left V 3 bases short and J 1 base short, with 6 bases between. The CDR3 contains 13 residues. In nucleotides, the CDR3 is TGTGCCAGCTCACCTGGGGCCCAAGAGACCCAGTACTTC. Translated, it gives CASSPGAQETQYF.

The V call is TRBV7-2, the J call TRBJ1-3; D is unclear. The CDR3 sequence is 16 residues long. The V end was cut by 5 bases, the J end by 2 bases, with 16 bases between. Germline CDR1 reads SGHTA; CDR2 reads FQGNSA. CDR3 in DNA: TGTGCCAGCAGCCGTTCGGTGGATCCAACTGGAAACACCATATATTTT. Translating gives CASSRSVDPTGNTIYF.

The chain recombines TRBV5-1 with TRBJ2-3; D tentatively reads TRBD1 or TRBD2 (5 bases each). The CDR3 loop spans 16 amino acids. Trimming took off 4 bases at V and 1 base at J, with 16 bases between the two ends. Germline V gene lookup returns CDR1 SGHRS and CDR2 YFSETQ. CDR3 region: CASSPGALSRTDTQYF. In DNA, the CDR3 is TGCGCCAGCAGCCCCGGGGCTCTCTCTCGCACAGATACGCAGTATTTT.

The chain links TRBV5-1 to TRBJ2-3; 7 bases are a match to TRBD2. V lost 3 bases, J lost 0 bases, and 10 bases stayed unmatched. The length of the CDR3 is 17 residues. Germline V gives CDR1 SGHRS, CDR2 YFSETQ. DNA for the CDR3: TGCGCCAGCAGCTCGCGCGGGGCTAGCGGTAGCACAGATACGCAGTATTTT. This sequence encodes CASSSRGASGSTDTQYF.

The rearrangement uses TRBV7-9 and TRBJ1-1; 10 nucleotides align to TRBD1. V lost 4 bases to trimming and J lost 0 bases; unmatched junction nucleotides: 14. Per the germline V gene, CDR1 is SEHNR and CDR2 is FQNEAQ (reference sequence). CDR3 size: 19 residues. The CDR3 region has the DNA TGTGCCAGCAGCTACCCCCCCATCGGACAGGGGGATCTGAACACTGAAGCTTTCTTT. It is translated as CASSYPPIGQGDLNTEAFF. Full variable domain (rest looked up from reference TRBV7-9 and TRBJ1-1): DTGVSQNPRHKITKRGQNVTFRCDPISEHNRLYWYRQTLGQGPEFLTYFQNEAQLEKSRLLSDRFSAERPKGSFSTLEIQRTEQGDSAMYLCASSYPPIGQGDLNTEAFFGQGTRLTVV.

V is TRBV6-4 and J is TRBJ1-6, with TRBD1 as a possible D gene (6 bases). Germline V gives CDR1 MRHNA, CDR2 SNTAGT. Trimming took off 1 base at V and 9 bases at J, with 16 bases between the two ends. The CDR3 is 16 amino acids. The CDR3 spells CASSDLVKGGCSPLHF. In nucleotides, the CDR3 is TGTGCCAGCAGTGACTTAGTAAAGGGGGGGTGTTCACCCCTCCACTTT.

This chain links TRBV5-1 with TRBJ1-5; a weak D match, TRBD1 (6 bases). In germline, CDR1 is SGHRS, CDR2 YFSETQ. The V gene lost 0 bases and the J gene lost 6 bases, with 10 bases spanning the gap. The CDR3 runs 14 residues. The CDR3 spells CASSLGQVGQPQHF. CDR3 DNA: TGCGCCAGCAGCTTGGGACAGGTTGGTCAGCCCCAGCATTTT.

The V gene is TRBV5-1, the J gene TRBJ1-4; maybe TRBD1 (6 bases). Germline V lookup: CDR1 SGHRS, CDR2 YFSETQ. V was pared by 2 bases and J by 7 bases, with 12 bases between. There are 14 residues in the CDR3. The CDR3: CASSFGQKVEKLFF. The CDR3 region has the DNA TGCGCCAGCAGCTTCGGACAGAAGGTTGAAAAACTGTTTTTT.

J is TRBJ2-5 and V is TRBV18; TRBD1 agrees at 8 bases. The CDR3 consists of 13 residues. Germline loops: CDR1 KGHSH, CDR2 LQKENI. Unmatched junction bases numbered 0, after V lost 3 bases and J lost 3 bases. CDR3 sequence (DNA): TGTGCCAGCTCACCGGACAGGGAAGAGACCCAGTACTTC. It specifies CASSPDREETQYF. Complete variable domain (other parts from reference TRBV18 and TRBJ2-5): NAGVMQNPRHLVRRRGQEARLRCSPMKGHSHVYWYRQLPEEGLKFMVYLQKENIIDESGMPKERFSAEFPKEGPSILRIQQVVRGDSAAYFCASSPDREETQYFGPGTRLLVL.

The chain is built from TRBV15 and TRBJ1-5; D unresolved. Germline CDR1 LNHNV, CDR2 YYDKDF (reference sequence). Deletions cut 4 bases from V and 0 bases from J, with 16 bases between. This CDR3 is 17 amino acids long. The CDR3: CATSMRLGAYSNQPQHF. For the CDR3, the DNA is TGTGCCACCAGCATGCGTCTCGGAGCGTATAGCAATCAGCCCCAGCATTTT.

Here the CDR3 reads CASTPGGNTIYF. DNA for the CDR3: TGTGCCAGCACCCCGGGGGGAAACACCATATATTTT. The chain joins TRBV6-5 to TRBJ1-3; D remains ambiguous. CDR3 length: 12 residues. Trimming left V 7 bases short and J 4 bases short, with 8 bases between. Germline V gene data show CDR1 as MNHEY and CDR2 as SVGAGI.

The chain uses TRBV5-4 and TRBJ2-5; tentative D call: TRBD1 (6 bases). This CDR3 contains 14 residues. V was cut by 4 bases and J by 2 bases, with 12 bases left in between. Germline V lookup: CDR1 SGHNT, CDR2 YYREEE (reference sequence). The CDR3: CASSGRGQQETQYF. CDR3 sequence (DNA): TGTGCCAGCAGCGGCCGGGGACAACAAGAGACCCAGTACTTC.